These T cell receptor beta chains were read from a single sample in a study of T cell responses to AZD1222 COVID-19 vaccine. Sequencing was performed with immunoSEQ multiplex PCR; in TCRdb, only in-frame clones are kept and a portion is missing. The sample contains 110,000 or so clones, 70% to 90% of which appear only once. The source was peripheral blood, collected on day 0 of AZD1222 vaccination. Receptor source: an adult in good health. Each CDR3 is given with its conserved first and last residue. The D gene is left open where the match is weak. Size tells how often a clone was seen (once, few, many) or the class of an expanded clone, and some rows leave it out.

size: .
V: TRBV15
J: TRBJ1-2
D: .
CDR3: CATSRDRVINYGYTF
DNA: TGTGCCACCAGCAGAGACAGGGTGATTAACTATGGCTACACCTTC

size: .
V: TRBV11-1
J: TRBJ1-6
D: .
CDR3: CASSLSGQGNSPLHF
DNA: TGTGCCAGCAGCTTAAGTGGTCAGGGGAATTCACCCCTCCACTTT

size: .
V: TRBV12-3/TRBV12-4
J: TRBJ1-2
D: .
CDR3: CASSRDQYGYTF
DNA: TGTGCCAGCAGCAGGGACCAGTATGGCTACACCTTC

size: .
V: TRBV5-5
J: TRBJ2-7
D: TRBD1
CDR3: CASSLGQGDSHRYEQYF
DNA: TGTGCCAGCAGCTTGGGACAGGGAGACTCTCACCGCTACGAGCAGTACTTC

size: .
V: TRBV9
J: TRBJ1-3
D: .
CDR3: CASSPGSNTIYF
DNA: TGTGCCAGCAGCCCAGGTAGCAACACCATATATTTT

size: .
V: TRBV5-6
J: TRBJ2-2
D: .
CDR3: CASSFSGEVNTGELFF
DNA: TGTGCCAGCAGCTTCTCCGGGGAAGTGAACACCGGGGAGCTGTTTTTT

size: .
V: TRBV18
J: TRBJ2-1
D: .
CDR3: CASSPQPPGSASNEQFF
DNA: TGTGCCAGCTCACCACAACCCCCGGGGTCCGCATCCAATGAGCAGTTCTTC

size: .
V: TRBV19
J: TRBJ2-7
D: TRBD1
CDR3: CASSMIQGASYEQYF
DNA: TGTGCCAGTAGTATGATACAGGGGGCCTCCTACGAGCAGTACTTC

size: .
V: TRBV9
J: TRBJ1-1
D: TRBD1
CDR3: CASSAGTGVNTEAFF
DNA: TGTGCCAGCAGCGCCGGGACAGGGGTGAACACTGAAGCTTTCTTT

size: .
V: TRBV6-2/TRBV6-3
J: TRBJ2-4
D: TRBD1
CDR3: CASSYPQRDRGNIQYF
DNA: TGTGCCAGCAGTTACCCCCAGCGCGACAGGGGGAACATTCAGTACTTC

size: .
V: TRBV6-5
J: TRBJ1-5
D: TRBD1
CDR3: CASSETGGVQPQHF
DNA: TGTGCCAGCAGCGAGACAGGGGGCGTTCAGCCCCAGCATTTT

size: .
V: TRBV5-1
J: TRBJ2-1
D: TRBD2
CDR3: CASSFGLAGGDEQFF
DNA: TGCGCCAGCAGCTTCGGACTAGCGGGAGGGGATGAGCAGTTCTTC

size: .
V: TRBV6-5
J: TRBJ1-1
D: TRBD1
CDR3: CASSPTGYRTEAFF
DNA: TGTGCCAGCAGTCCGACAGGGTATCGCACTGAAGCTTTCTTT

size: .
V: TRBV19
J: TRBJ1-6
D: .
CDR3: CASSIEGGGSPLHF
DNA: TGTGCCAGTAGTATAGAGGGAGGCGGGTCACCCCTCCACTTT

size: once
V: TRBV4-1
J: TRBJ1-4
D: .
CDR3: CASSHRALNEKLFF
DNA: TGCGCCAGCAGTCACCGGGCGCTTAATGAAAAACTGTTTTTT